Shown below are 10 T cell receptor beta chains from a single sample sequenced in a study of monozygotic twins with inflammatory bowel disease. TCRdb re-called the 5' RACE reads, yielding one record per CDR3 amino acid sequence without DNA. This table lists roughly 330,000 distinct CDR3 sequences. Sequencing was done on a sample of blood. These receptors all come from a human donor with ulcerative colitis or Crohn's disease, or a healthy co-twin of an affected twin (not recorded which).

The gene calls are TRBV6-1 and TRBJ1-5; no DNA is available, so the TRBD1 call from TCRdb remains unchecked. This CDR3 spans 17 amino acids. CDR1 and CDR2 (germline): MNHNS, SASEGT. CDR3 amino acids: CASRGSWGGTRNQPQHF.

V is TRBV15 and J is TRBJ1-2; with no DNA, the TCRdb D assignment of TRBD1 cannot be verified. Looked up from germline, CDR1 is LNHNV and CDR2 is YYDKDF (reference sequence). The CDR3 is 14 residues long. The CDR3 loop is CATSTTGGTYGYTF.

The rearrangement joins TRBV5-6 to TRBJ2-7; TCRdb proposes TRBD2, but this gene call is untestable without DNA. Germline V lookup: CDR1 SGHDT, CDR2 YYEEEE. The CDR3 has 15 residues. CDR3 loop: CASSYSGGHSYEQYF.

The chain has TRBV28 and TRBJ2-1; TCRdb names TRBD2, which stays unverified in the absence of DNA. Germline V gives CDR1 MDHEN, CDR2 SYDVKM. The CDR3 is 11 residues long. The CDR3 reads CASSFGSQQFF. Full variable domain (remainder filled in from reference TRBV28 and TRBJ2-1): DVKVTQSSRYLVKRTGEKVFLECVQDMDHENMFWYRQDPGLGLRLIYFSYDVKMKEKGDIPEGYSVSREKKERFSLILESASTNQTSMYLCASSFGSQQFFGPGTRLTVL.

This chain joins TRBV18 and TRBJ1-3; TCRdb's D gene call, TRBD1, goes unchecked for lack of DNA. The V gene's germline CDR1 is KGHSH and CDR2 LQKENI. The CDR3 has 18 amino acids. CDR3: CASSDRDRGSASGNTIYF.

The rearrangement joins TRBV12-3 or TRBV12-4 to TRBJ1-5; TCRdb indicates TRBD1, and absent DNA this call remains unverified. The CDR3 runs to 15 residues. CDR3 loop: CASSLSQGGNQPQHF.

The chain uses TRBV20-1 and TRBJ2-3; the TRBD2 assignment by TCRdb is unverifiable without DNA. Germline V gene sequence: CDR1 DFQATT, CDR2 SNEGSKA (reference sequence). The CDR3 extends over 15 amino acids. CDR3 region: CSARQPGLPADTQYF.

The chain uses TRBV6-5 and TRBJ1-6. Germline V lookup: CDR1 MNHEY, CDR2 SVGAGI. The CDR3 sequence is 18 residues long. This chain's CDR3 is CASSYSSRQSSYNSPLHF.

The chain is built from TRBV9 and TRBJ1-1. The V gene's germline CDR1 is SGDLS and CDR2 YYNGEE. This CDR3 region has 14 residues. CDR3 loop: CASSVDEKPSEAFF.

The chain links TRBV7-2 to TRBJ2-3; TCRdb selects TRBD2, and the lack of DNA leaves this call unchecked. Germline V gene lookup returns CDR1 SGHTA and CDR2 FQGNSA. This CDR3 has 16 residues. The CDR3 loop reads CASSLLGLPVTDTQYF.